This T cell receptor beta chain stems from a study of identical twins. Study observations and caveats: The models gave estimates that fell short of the out-of-frame TCR alpha sharing seen in monozygotic twins.

Per the germline V gene, CDR1 is SGDLS and CDR2 is YYNGEE. The CDR3 extends over 16 amino acids. J lost 3 bases, V lost 2 bases, and 9 bases had no gene match. This clonotype has only a few counts. No antigen is known for it. TCRdb analysed the 5' RACE reads with MiXCR anew, one entry per CDR3 protein. The table has roughly 240,000 distinct CDR3 sequences, 6% to 8.5% seen once. This sample also belongs to another study, concerning yellow fever vaccine responses in identical twins.

This rearrangement joins TRBV9 to TRBJ2-3; the match to TRBD2 covers 7 bases. Material: CD8+ T cells sorted from blood. This TCR was sampled from a woman under 30 in good health. The CDR3 DNA reads as TGTGCCAGCAGCGTCGCCGGGAGGAGAGGGACAGATACGCAGTATTTT. It codes for CASSVAGRRGTDTQYF.